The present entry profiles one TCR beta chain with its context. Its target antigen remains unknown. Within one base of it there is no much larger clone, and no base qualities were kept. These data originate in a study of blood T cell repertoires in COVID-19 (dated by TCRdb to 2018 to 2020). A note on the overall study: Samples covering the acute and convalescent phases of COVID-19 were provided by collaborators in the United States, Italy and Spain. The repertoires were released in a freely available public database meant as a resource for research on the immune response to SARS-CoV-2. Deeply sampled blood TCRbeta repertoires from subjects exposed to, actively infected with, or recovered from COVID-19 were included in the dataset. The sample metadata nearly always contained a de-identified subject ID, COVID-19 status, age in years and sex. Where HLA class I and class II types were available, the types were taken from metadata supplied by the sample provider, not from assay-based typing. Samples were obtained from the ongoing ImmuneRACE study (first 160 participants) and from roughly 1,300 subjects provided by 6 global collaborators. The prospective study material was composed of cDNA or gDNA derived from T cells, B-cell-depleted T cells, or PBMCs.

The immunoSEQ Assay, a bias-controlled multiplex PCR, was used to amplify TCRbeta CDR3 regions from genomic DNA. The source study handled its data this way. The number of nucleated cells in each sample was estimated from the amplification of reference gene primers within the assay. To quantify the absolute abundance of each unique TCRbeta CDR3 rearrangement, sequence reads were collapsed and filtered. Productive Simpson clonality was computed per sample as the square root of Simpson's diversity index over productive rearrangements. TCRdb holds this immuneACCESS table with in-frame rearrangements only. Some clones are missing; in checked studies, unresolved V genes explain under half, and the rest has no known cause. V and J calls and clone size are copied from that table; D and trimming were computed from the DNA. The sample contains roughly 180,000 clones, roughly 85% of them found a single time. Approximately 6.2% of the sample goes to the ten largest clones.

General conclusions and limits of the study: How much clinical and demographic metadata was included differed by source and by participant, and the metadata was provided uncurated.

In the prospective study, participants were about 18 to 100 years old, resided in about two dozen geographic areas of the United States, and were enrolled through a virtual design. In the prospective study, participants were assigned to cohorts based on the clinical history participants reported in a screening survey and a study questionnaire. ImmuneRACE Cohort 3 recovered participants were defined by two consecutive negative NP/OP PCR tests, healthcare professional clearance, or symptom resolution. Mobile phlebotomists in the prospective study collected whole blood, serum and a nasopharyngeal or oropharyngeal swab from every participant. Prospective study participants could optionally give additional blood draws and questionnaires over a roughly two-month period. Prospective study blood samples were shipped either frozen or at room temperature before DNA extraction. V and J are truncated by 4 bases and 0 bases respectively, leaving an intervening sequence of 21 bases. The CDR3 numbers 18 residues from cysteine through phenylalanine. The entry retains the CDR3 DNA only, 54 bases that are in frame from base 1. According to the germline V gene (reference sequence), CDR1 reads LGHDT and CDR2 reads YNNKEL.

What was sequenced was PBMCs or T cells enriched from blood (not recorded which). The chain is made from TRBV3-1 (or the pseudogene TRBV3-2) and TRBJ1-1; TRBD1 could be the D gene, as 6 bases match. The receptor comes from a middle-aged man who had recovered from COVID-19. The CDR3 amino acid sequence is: CASSPKLGAGGLNTEAFF. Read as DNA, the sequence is TGTGCCAGCAGCCCGAAACTGGGGGCAGGAGGACTGAACACTGAAGCTTTCTTT.